The sequence of this TCR beta chain was determined in a study of blood T cell repertoires in COVID-19. Per the study methods: Amplification from reference gene primers served as the basis for estimated nucleated cell counts. Repertoires were generated with immunoSEQ multiplex PCR, while TCRdb's copy carries only in-frame clones and drops some. Clone size and V and J calls were adopted from that table, with D and trimming inferred from the DNA. Counted here are approximately 150,000 clones, about 86% occurring once; the ten biggest clones make up about 19%. CDR1 LGHDT and CDR2 YNNKEL come from the germline V gene (reference sequence). With 1 base clipped from V and 4 bases from J, the junction kept 0 bases outside the gene matches. The CDR3 is made up of 13 amino acids. The table lists this clone with a count of one.

The chain couples TRBV3-1 (or the pseudogene TRBV3-2) to TRBJ2-7, with 8 bases that match TRBD1. Specimen: peripheral blood. This TCR came from a woman of 80 years or more with acute or convalescent COVID-19. In DNA form, the CDR3 reads TGTGCCAGCAGCCAAGGGACAGGGTACGAGCAGTACTTC. Amino acids: CASSQGTGYEQYF.